This T cell receptor (beta chain) comes out of a study of T cells in Graves' hyperthyroidism and ophthalmopathy. Study as a whole: The authors collected peripheral blood at initial diagnosis, before any treatment.

V shed 5 bases and J shed 0 bases, with 11 bases lying between them. Germline-derived CDR1 and CDR2 are SEHNR and FQNEAQ (reference sequence). There are 15 residues in the CDR3. What was amplified from RNA transcripts were TCR beta CDR3 regions. First-round RT-PCR of the TCR CDR3 relied on the HTBI primer set. TCRdb passed the multiplex PCR reads through MiXCR, listing each CDR3 protein once. The sample holds around 300,000 distinct CDR3 sequences, 22% seen once. This clonotype occurred many times. Diagnostic assessment was based on clinical symptoms, serum thyroxine and TRAb, thyroid ultrasound and orbital computed tomography.

The sequence derives from a man under 40 with Graves' ophthalmopathy. The rearrangement joins TRBV7-9 to TRBJ2-1, with D possibly being TRBD1 (6 bases). The sequenced sample was blood. The CDR3 sequence is CASSIGGHSYNEQFF. Written as DNA, the CDR3 is TGTGCCAGCAGCATAGGGGGACACTCCTACAATGAGCAGTTCTTC.